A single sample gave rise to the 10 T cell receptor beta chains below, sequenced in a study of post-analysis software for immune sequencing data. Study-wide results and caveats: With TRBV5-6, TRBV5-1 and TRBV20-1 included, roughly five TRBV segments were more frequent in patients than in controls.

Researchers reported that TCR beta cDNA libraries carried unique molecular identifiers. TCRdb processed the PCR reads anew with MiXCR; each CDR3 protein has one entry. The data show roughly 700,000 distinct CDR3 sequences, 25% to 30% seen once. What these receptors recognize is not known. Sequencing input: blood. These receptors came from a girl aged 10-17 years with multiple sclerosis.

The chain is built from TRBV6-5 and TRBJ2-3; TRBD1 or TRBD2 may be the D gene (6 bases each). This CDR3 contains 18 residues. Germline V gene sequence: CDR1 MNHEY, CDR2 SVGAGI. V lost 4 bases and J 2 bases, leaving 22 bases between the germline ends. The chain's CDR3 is CASSSWLGGSLVTDTQYF. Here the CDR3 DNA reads TGTGCCAGCAGTTCCTGGCTGGGGGGCTCCCTAGTCACAGATACGCAGTATTTT.

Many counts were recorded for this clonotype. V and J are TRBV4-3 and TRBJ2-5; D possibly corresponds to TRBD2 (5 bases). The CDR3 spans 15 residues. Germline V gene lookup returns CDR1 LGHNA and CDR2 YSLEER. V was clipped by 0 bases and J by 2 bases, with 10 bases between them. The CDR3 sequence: CASSQDGSGQETQYF. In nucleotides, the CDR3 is TGCGCCAGCAGCCAAGATGGAAGCGGTCAAGAGACCCAGTACTTC.

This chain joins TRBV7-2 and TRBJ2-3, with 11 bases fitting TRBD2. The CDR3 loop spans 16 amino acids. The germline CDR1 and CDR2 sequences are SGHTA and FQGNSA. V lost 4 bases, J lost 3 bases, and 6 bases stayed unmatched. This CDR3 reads CASSSPRLAGTDTQYF. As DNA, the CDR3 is TGTGCCAGCAGCTCCCCGAGACTAGCGGGGACAGATACGCAGTATTTT.

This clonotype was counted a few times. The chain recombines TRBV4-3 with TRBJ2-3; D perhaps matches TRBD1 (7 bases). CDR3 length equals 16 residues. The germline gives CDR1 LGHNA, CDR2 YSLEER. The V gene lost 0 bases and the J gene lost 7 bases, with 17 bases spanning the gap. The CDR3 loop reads CASSQEDWTGLNTQYF. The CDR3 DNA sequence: TGCGCCAGCAGCCAAGAGGATTGGACAGGACTAAATACGCAGTATTTT.

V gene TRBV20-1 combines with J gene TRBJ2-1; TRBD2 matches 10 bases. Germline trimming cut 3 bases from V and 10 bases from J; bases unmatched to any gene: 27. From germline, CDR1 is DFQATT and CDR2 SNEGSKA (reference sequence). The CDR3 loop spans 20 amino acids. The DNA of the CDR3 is TGCAGTGCTAGTTTTTACCCTTACAGAAACTCTAGCGGGAGCCTTTACGAGCAGTTCTTC. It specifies CSASFYPYRNSSGSLYEQFF.

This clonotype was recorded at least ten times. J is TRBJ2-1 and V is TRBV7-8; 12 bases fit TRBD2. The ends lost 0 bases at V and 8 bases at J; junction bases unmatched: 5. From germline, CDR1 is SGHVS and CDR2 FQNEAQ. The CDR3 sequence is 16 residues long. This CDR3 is CASSLAASGGAHEQFF. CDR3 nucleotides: TGTGCCAGCAGCTTAGCCGCTAGCGGGGGGGCACATGAGCAGTTCTTC.

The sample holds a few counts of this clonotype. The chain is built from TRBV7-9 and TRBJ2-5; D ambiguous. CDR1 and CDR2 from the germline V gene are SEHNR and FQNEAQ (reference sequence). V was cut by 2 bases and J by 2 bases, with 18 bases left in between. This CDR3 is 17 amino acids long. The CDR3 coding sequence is TGTGCCAGCAGCTTATGGGCCCGACCCCGTTCGCAAGAGACCCAGTACTTC. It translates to CASSLWARPRSQETQYF.

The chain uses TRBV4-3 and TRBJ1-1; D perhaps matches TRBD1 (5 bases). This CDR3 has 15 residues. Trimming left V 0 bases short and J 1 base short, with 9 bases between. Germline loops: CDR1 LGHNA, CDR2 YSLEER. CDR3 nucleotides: TGCGCCAGCAGCCAAGACTCAGGGAAGAACACTGAAGCTTTCTTT. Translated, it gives CASSQDSGKNTEAFF.

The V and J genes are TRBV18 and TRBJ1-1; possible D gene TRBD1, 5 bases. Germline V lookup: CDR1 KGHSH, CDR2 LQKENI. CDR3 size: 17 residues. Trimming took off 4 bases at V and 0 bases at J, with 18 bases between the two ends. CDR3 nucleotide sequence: TGTGCCAGCTCACGAGGGCGCCAGGGTCCGATGAACACTGAAGCTTTCTTT. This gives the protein CASSRGRQGPMNTEAFF.

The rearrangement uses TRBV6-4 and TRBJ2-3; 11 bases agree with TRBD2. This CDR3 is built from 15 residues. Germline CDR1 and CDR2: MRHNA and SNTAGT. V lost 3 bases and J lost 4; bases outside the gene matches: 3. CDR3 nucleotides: TGTGCCAGCAGTGATTTAGCGGGGGGGCCAGATACGCAGTATTTT. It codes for CASSDLAGGPDTQYF.